Below are 10 T cell receptor beta chains sequenced from a single sample in a study of shared clonotypes between healthy human individuals. The protocol was immunoSEQ multiplex PCR, while the TCRdb copy is restricted to in-frame clones and leaves out a portion. The data show 550,000 to 700,000 clones, about 80% seen once. The source material was memory CD4+ T cells sorted from blood. Subset of the sample: CD45RA-negative fraction. The origin of the receptors is a woman between 25 and 40 years old in good health.

This clone has just one count. The chain combines TRBV18 with TRBJ1-2, with D possibly being TRBD1 (6 bases). V lost 0 bases and J lost 3, with 14 bases in between. CDR1 and CDR2 (germline): KGHSH, LQKENI. The CDR3 spans 16 residues. As DNA, the CDR3 is TGTGCCAGCTCACCACCTATTACAGGGATGGACTATGGCTACACCTTC. Its translation is CASSPPITGMDYGYTF. The complete variable domain, with remaining parts taken from reference TRBV18 and TRBJ1-2, reads NAGVMQNPRHLVRRRGQEARLRCSPMKGHSHVYWYRQLPEEGLKFMVYLQKENIIDESGMPKERFSAEFPKEGPSILRIQQVVRGDSAAYFCASSPPITGMDYGYTFGSGTRLTVV.

This chain uses TRBV11-3 with TRBJ2-3; no firm D call. Germline CDR1 reads SGHNT; CDR2 reads YENEEA. Trimming cost V 5 bases and J 6 bases, with 9 bases left between them. The CDR3 is 12 residues long. The CDR3 loop reads CASSSRSDTQYF. CDR3 coding DNA: TGTGCCAGCAGCAGCCGGTCGGATACGCAGTATTTT.

A single count supports this clone. The rearrangement joins TRBV5-1 to TRBJ1-4; weak D call: TRBD1 (5 bases). The CDR3 has 15 residues. The V gene's germline CDR1 is SGHRS and CDR2 YFSETQ. The V gene lost 5 bases and the J gene lost 0 bases, with 11 bases spanning the gap. The CDR3 DNA reads TGCGCCAGCAGTCTCAGGGAGACAACTAATGAAAAACTGTTTTTT. Amino acids: CASSLRETTNEKLFF. The variable domain in full, with the rest retrieved from reference TRBV5-1 and TRBJ1-4, is KAGVTQTPRYLIKTRGQQVTLSCSPISGHRSVSWYQQTPGQGLQFLFEYFSETQRNKGNFPGRFSGRQFSNSRSEMNVSTLELGDSALYLCASSLRETTNEKLFFGSGTQLSVL.

The gene calls are TRBV29-1 and TRBJ2-2; TRBD1 might be the D (6 bases). CDR1 is SQVTM and CDR2 is ANQGSEA in the germline V gene. This CDR3 is built from 12 residues. As DNA, the CDR3 is TGCACCGGACAGACTTTCACCGGGGAGCTGTTTTTT. Protein: CTGQTFTGELFF.

The chain is built from TRBV29-1 and TRBJ1-2; TRBD1 matches 10 bases. Germline V CDR1 and CDR2: SQVTM, ANQGSEA. J gave up 4 bases and V 3 bases, and 5 bases lay outside the gene matches. The CDR3 has 14 residues. As DNA, the CDR3 is TGCAGCGTTGACAGGACAGGGGGGTCCTATGGCTACACCTTC. Protein: CSVDRTGGSYGYTF. Based on the CDR3 plus reference TRBV29-1 and TRBJ1-2, the full variable domain is SAVISQKPSRDICQRGTSLTIQCQVDSQVTMMFWYRQQPGQSLTLIATANQGSEATYESGFVIDKFPISRPNLTFSTLTVSNMSPEDSSIYLCSVDRTGGSYGYTFGSGTRLTVV.

The chain links TRBV5-1 to TRBJ1-1; TRBD1 might be the D (6 bases). The V and J ends lost 4 bases and 1 base respectively, with 11 bases between them. The CDR3 sequence is 14 residues long. The germline V gene encodes CDR1 SGHRS and CDR2 YFSETQ. CDR3 coding DNA: TGCGCCAGCAGCGCCGGGACACAGAACACTGAAGCTTTCTTT. The encoded protein is CASSAGTQNTEAFF.

This clone was seen a handful of times. The chain is built from TRBV19 and TRBJ2-3, with no clear D. Looked up from germline, CDR1 is LNHDA and CDR2 is SQIVND (reference sequence). The CDR3 is 12 amino acids. V lost 4 bases and J lost 4, with 6 bases in between. CDR3: CASSTWADTQYF. CDR3 nucleotide sequence: TGTGCCAGTAGTACCTGGGCAGATACGCAGTATTTT.

This clone has only a few counts. In the same sample, other DNA sequences code for this CDR3. The chain uses TRBV30 and TRBJ2-3; D perhaps matches TRBD2 (6 bases). V was shortened by 3 bases and J by 0 bases, with 10 bases between the two germline ends. This CDR3 is built from 14 residues. Germline CDR1 and CDR2: GTSNPN and SVGIG (reference sequence). CDR3 sequence (DNA): TGTGCCTGGAGAATTAGCGGTAGCACAGATACGCAGTATTTT. This sequence encodes CAWRISGSTDTQYF.

This rearrangement joins TRBV6-5 to TRBJ2-7; possible D gene TRBD1, 5 bases. The V end was cut by 6 bases, the J end by 7 bases, with 13 bases between. Germline loops: CDR1 MNHEY, CDR2 SVGAGI. This CDR3 is 12 amino acids long. CDR3 nucleotide sequence: TGTGCCAGCAGCTCATCCTCAGGGGAGCAGTACTTC. Residues: CASSSSSGEQYF.

The chain recombines TRBV30 with TRBJ1-5; no firm D call. The CDR3 extends over 14 amino acids. Germline loops: CDR1 GTSNPN, CDR2 SVGIG (reference sequence). V was pared by 3 bases and J by 4 bases, with 13 bases between. In DNA, the CDR3 is TGTGCCTGGAGCCCACCGGATTATAATCAGCCCCAGCATTTT. As protein: CAWSPPDYNQPQHF.